Below, 3 T cell receptor beta chains from the same sample are listed, as sequenced in a study of blood T cell repertoires in COVID-19. Only in-frame clones appear in the TCRdb table, and some are missing; sequencing was by immunoSEQ multiplex PCR. The table includes some 250,000 clones, 70% to 90% detected once. The sequencing input was peripheral blood. These receptors all come from a man in his sixties with acute or convalescent COVID-19.

The CDR3 nucleotides read TGTGCCAGCAGCTTAGATTTGGCGCTAGCTAGGTCCGGGGAGCTGTTTTTT. Translating gives CASSLDLALARSGELFF. The V call is TRBV7-2, the J call TRBJ2-2, with D possibly matching TRBD2 (5 bases). Germline CDR1 SGHTA, CDR2 FQGNSA. The length of the CDR3 is 17 residues. The ends were cut back, 1 base at V and 6 bases at J, with 18 bases in the middle.

For this clone: The same CDR3 is also encoded by other DNA sequences in this sample. This chain joins TRBV5-1 and TRBJ2-2; D not resolved. There are 13 residues in the CDR3. The germline gives CDR1 SGHRS, CDR2 YFSETQ. With 4 bases removed from V and 3 bases from J, the gap between germline ends came to 7 bases. As DNA, the CDR3 is TGCGCCAGCAGCCCCCAGGACACCGGGGAGCTGTTTTTT. Its protein product is CASSPQDTGELFF.

The chain couples TRBV29-1 to TRBJ1-2; maybe TRBD1 (5 bases). Germline values: CDR1 SQVTM, CDR2 ANQGSEA. The CDR3 covers 15 residues. Trimming left V 0 bases short and J 4 bases short, with 15 bases between. CDR3 residues: CSVEDGDSDVYGYTF. CDR3 nucleotide sequence: TGCAGCGTTGAAGATGGAGACAGCGATGTCTATGGCTACACCTTC.